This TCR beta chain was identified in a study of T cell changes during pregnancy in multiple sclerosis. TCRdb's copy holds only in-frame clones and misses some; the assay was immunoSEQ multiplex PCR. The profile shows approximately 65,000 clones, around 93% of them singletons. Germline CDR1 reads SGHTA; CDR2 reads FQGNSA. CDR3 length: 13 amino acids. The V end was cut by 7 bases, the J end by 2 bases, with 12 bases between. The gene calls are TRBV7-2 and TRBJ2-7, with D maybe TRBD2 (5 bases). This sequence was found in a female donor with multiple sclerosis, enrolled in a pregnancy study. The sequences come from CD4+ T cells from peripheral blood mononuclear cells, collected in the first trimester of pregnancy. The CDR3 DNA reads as TGTGCCAGCACCCGACGGGGAACCTACGAGCAGTACTTC. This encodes CASTRRGTYEQYF.